This T cell receptor beta chain originates from a study of early T cells in non-severe SARS-CoV-2 infection. At the level of the study: Investigators sequenced bulk RNA drawn from unsorted whole blood, and chains remained unpaired. Study-level results: Reliance on VDJdb matching favored anti-spike CD8 responses; private and CD4 specificities were missed.

Note on this clonotype: The antigen remains unidentified. An end of the junction differs from the germline gene, which may be a read error.

Each single cDNA molecule received a unique molecular identifier. From the 5' RACE reads, TCRdb called clonotypes with MiXCR, one entry per CDR3 protein. The sample has about 40,000 distinct CDR3 sequences, approximately 8% seen once; the top ten hold roughly 12%. Sequenced material: whole blood, taken at baseline. The receptor's source is an adult who was a healthcare worker with PCR-confirmed SARS-CoV-2 infection or an uninfected control (not recorded which).

CDR3 nucleotides: TGTGTCACCAGCAGAGGAGGACAGTCCTACAATGAGCAGTTCTTC. This translates into CVTSRGGQSYNEQFF. V usage is TRBV15 and J usage is TRBJ2-1; D possibly corresponds to TRBD1 (6 bases). The CDR3 has 15 residues. Germline values: CDR1 LNHNV, CDR2 YYDKDF (reference sequence).